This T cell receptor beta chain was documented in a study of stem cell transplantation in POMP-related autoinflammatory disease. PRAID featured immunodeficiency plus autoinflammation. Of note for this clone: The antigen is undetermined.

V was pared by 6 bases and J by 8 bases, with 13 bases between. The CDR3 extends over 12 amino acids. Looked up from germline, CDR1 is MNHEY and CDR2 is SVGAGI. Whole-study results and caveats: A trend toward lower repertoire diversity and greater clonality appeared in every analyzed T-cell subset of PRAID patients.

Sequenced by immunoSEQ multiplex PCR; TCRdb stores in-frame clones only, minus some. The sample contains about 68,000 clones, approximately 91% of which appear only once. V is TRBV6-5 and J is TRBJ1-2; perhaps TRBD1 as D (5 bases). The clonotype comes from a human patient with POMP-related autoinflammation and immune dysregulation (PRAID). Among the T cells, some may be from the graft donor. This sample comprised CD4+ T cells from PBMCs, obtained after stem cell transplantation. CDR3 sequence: CASSPTGDGYTF. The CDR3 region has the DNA TGTGCCAGCAGCCCCACAGGAGACGGCTACACCTTC.